This paragraph reports one T cell receptor (beta chain). Its specificity is not known. The sample comes from a study of high-grade serous ovarian cancer treatment subgroups. Tumor tissue was taken before any definitive surgery or chemotherapy was given. CDR3 length equals 15 residues. Per germline, CDR1 SNHLY and CDR2 FYNNEI. Trimming took 3 bases from V and 13 from J, leaving 24 bases between them. Whole-study findings and limits: Clonal relatedness tracked neoantigen level, and by trend copy number and mutation load. Tumors within one patient showed repertoire similarity of about 0.11 to 0.85.

Sequencing used immunoSEQ multiplex PCR; TCRdb keeps in-frame clones, though not all of them. The sample includes about 2,800 clones, about 74% of them seen just once. This chain joins TRBV2 and TRBJ1-2; D is unclear. The sequenced material came from tumor tissue. This clonotype was obtained from a human donor with high-grade serous ovarian cancer. The CDR3 loop is CASSDPGENSLTGTF. In nucleotides, the CDR3 is TGTGCCAGCAGTGACCCCGGCGAAAACTCGTTAACGGGCACCTTC.